These 2 T cell receptor beta chains were all obtained from the same sample, sequenced in a study of T cells in Graves' hyperthyroidism and ophthalmopathy. Amplified TCR beta CDR3 regions came from RNA transcripts. Carried out on the TCR CDR3, a first-round RT-PCR used the HTBI primer set. TCRdb itself ran the multiplex PCR reads through MiXCR, one entry per CDR3 protein. Found here are hundreds of thousands of distinct CDR3 sequences, 11% to 15% of them singletons; the top ten hold about 10%. Sequenced material: blood. These TCRs come from a woman under 30 with Graves' hyperthyroidism.

Here the CDR3 DNA reads TGTGCCAGCAGTAGCCAGGGCCATTCACCCCTCCACTTT. Its protein product is CASSSQGHSPLHF. The rearrangement uses TRBV6-2 or TRBV6-3 and TRBJ1-6; maybe TRBD1 (5 bases). The CDR3 covers 13 residues. V shed 5 bases and J shed 8 bases, with 10 bases lying between them. CDR1 is MNHEY, CDR2 SVGEGT, per germline.

This clonotype was counted between two and nine times. The gene calls are TRBV15 and TRBJ1-1; D not certain. The CDR3 totals 15 residues. Trimming took 0 bases from V and 0 from J, leaving 8 bases between them. Germline V gene sequence: CDR1 LNHNV, CDR2 YYDKDF (reference sequence). The CDR3 loop reads CATSRDRKMNTEAFF. CDR3 nucleotides: TGTGCCACCAGCAGAGACAGGAAAATGAACACTGAAGCTTTCTTT.